This T cell receptor (beta chain) was identified in a study of T cells after yellow fever vaccination. TCRdb redid the calling of the 5' RACE reads with MiXCR, one entry per CDR3 protein. The data contain 250,000 to 400,000 distinct CDR3 sequences, over 3.5% of them seen just once; the ten biggest clones take up approximately 19%. This clonotype was counted at least ten times. Trimming pared 2 bases from V and 13 bases from J, leaving 20 bases between. CDR1 and CDR2 (germline): SGHTA, FQGTGA. The CDR3 is 15 amino acids. The material was PBMCs, obtained 15 days after the yellow fever booster vaccination. This chain links TRBV7-3 with TRBJ2-2, with D maybe TRBD1 (6 bases). This receptor was obtained from a man aged 18 to 35 who received the YFV17D yellow fever vaccine. The CDR3 is CASSLEGGEARGLFF. CDR3 DNA: TGTGCCAGCAGCTTAGAAGGGGGTGAGGCCCGGGGGCTGTTTTTT.